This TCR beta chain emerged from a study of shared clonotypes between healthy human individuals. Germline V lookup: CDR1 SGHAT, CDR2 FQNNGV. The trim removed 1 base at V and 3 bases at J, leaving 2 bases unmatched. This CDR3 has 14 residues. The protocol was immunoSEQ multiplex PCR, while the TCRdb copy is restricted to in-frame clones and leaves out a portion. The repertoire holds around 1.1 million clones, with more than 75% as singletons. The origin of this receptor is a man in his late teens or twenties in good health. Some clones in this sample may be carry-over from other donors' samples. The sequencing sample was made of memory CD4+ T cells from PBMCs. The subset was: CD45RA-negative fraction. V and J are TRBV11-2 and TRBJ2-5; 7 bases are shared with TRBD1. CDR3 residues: CASSLGGTEETQYF. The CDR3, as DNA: TGTGCCAGCAGCTTAGGTGGGACAGAAGAGACCCAGTACTTC.